Following are 19 T cell receptor beta chains from one sample sequenced in a study of blood T cell repertoires in COVID-19. TCRdb keeps only in-frame clones here, not all; method: immunoSEQ multiplex PCR. This repertoire shows 130,000 to 150,000 clones, 80% to 90% found once; its top ten account for approximately 2.8%. The sequencing input was peripheral blood. Receptors originate from a woman aged 55 to 70 with active COVID-19.

V is TRBV5-1 and J is TRBJ1-1; 11 nucleotides align to TRBD1. The V gene end was trimmed by 0 bases and the J gene end by 11 bases; junction bases not matched to a gene: 15. The CDR3 covers 17 residues. Germline assignment: CDR1 SGHRS and CDR2 YFSETQ. As DNA, the CDR3 is TGCGCCAGCAGCTTGGAGCGTCCCGGGACAGGGGGAATAGGGGCTTTCTTT. Its translation: CASSLERPGTGGIGAFF.

The chain has TRBV13 and TRBJ2-7, with a possible D match to TRBD1 (5 bases). Trimming stripped 5 bases from V and 4 bases from J, with 15 bases between. The CDR3 is made up of 14 amino acids. In germline, CDR1 is PRHDT, CDR2 FYEKMQ (reference sequence). DNA for the CDR3: TGTGCCAGCAGCCCGGCCCGACAGATATACGAGCAGTACTTC. This encodes CASSPARQIYEQYF.

The chain combines TRBV10-3 with TRBJ2-7, with 10 bases fitting TRBD2. This CDR3 comprises 17 residues. Germline CDR1 is ENHRY and CDR2 is SYGVKD. Unmatched junction bases numbered 9, after V lost 0 bases and J lost 4 bases. The CDR3 loop reads CAISESGGAGGRYEQYF. CDR3 sequence (DNA): TGTGCCATCAGTGAGTCGGGGGGAGCGGGAGGGCGATACGAGCAGTACTTC.

V and J are TRBV6-5 and TRBJ2-7; 7 nucleotides line up with TRBD1. Per the germline V gene, CDR1 is MNHEY and CDR2 is SVGAGI. J lost 7 bases, V lost 7 bases, and 13 bases had no gene match. The CDR3 covers 14 residues. CDR3 nucleotide sequence: TGTGCCAGCATTTCCGGGACAGAAGCTCGGGAGCAGTACTTC. Translation gives CASISGTEAREQYF.

The chain combines TRBV7-8 with TRBJ2-1; 9 positions match TRBD2. The V and J ends lost 3 bases and 6 bases, in that order; junction bases with no gene match: 6. In germline, CDR1 is SGHVS, CDR2 FQNEAQ. This CDR3 has 15 amino acids. The CDR3 loop is CASSLREGRVNEQFF. Written as DNA, the CDR3 is TGTGCCAGCAGCTTGCGGGAGGGCCGCGTCAATGAGCAGTTCTTC.

The rearrangement joins TRBV9 to TRBJ2-3, with a possible D match to TRBD2 (7 bases). Trimming left V 2 bases short and J 3 bases short, with 16 bases between. Per the germline V gene, CDR1 is SGDLS and CDR2 is YYNGEE. This CDR3 has 16 residues. Here the CDR3 reads CASSVRGGRETDTQYF. CDR3 nucleotide sequence: TGTGCCAGCAGCGTGAGGGGGGGCAGAGAGACAGATACGCAGTATTTT. The full variable domain, completed using reference TRBV9 and TRBJ2-3, is DSGVTQTPKHLITATGQRVTLRCSPRSGDLSVYWYQQSLDQGLQFLIQYYNGEERAKGNILERFSAQQFPDLHSELNLSSLELGDSALYFCASSVRGGRETDTQYFGPGTRLTVL.

The CDR3 protein is CASSLRPSRDNEQFF. DNA of the CDR3: TGTGCCAGCAGCTTACGACCTAGCCGGGACAATGAGCAGTTCTTC. This rearrangement joins TRBV11-2 to TRBJ2-1; D might be TRBD2 (5 bases). The V and J ends lost 2 bases and 5 bases respectively, with 13 bases between them. The germline CDR1 and CDR2 sequences are SGHAT and FQNNGV. The CDR3 covers 15 residues.

The CDR3 nucleotides read TGTGCCAGCAGGGACAGCGTTCCTTCCTACGAGCAGTACTTC. Amino acid sequence: CASRDSVPSYEQYF. The chain is built from TRBV2 and TRBJ2-7, with TRBD1 as a possible D gene (6 bases). CDR3 length equals 14 residues. Trimming shortened V by 6 bases and J by 1 base, and 13 bases separated the two germline ends. The germline gives CDR1 SNHLY, CDR2 FYNNEI.

This chain links TRBV7-9 with TRBJ2-1, with 9 bases aligning to TRBD2. The V gene end was trimmed by 2 bases and the J gene end by 0 bases; junction bases not matched to a gene: 2. The germline gives CDR1 SEHNR, CDR2 FQNEAQ (reference sequence). CDR3 length: 16 amino acids. This chain's CDR3 is CASSLLAGISYNEQFF. Here the CDR3 DNA reads TGTGCCAGCAGCTTACTAGCGGGGATCTCCTACAATGAGCAGTTCTTC.

The gene calls are TRBV3-1 (or the pseudogene TRBV3-2) and TRBJ1-2; 8 bases are a match to TRBD1. This CDR3 is 15 amino acids long. V lost 2 bases and J lost 1; bases outside the gene matches: 3. Germline values: CDR1 LGHDT, CDR2 YNNKEL (reference sequence). CDR3 region: CASSQTGGFNYGYTF. The CDR3 region has the DNA TGTGCCAGCAGCCAAACAGGGGGATTTAACTATGGCTACACCTTC.

The gene calls are TRBV29-1 and TRBJ2-3; 8 positions agree with TRBD1. J lost 7 bases, V lost 5 bases, and 5 bases had no gene match. The CDR3 totals 12 residues. Germline V CDR1 and CDR2: SQVTM, ANQGSEA. CDR3 region: CSVQRQGYTQYF. In DNA form, the CDR3 reads TGCAGCGTTCAACGACAGGGGTATACGCAGTATTTT.

The gene calls are TRBV11-3 and TRBJ2-3; D is unresolved. This CDR3 has 12 residues. Trimming removed 1 base at V and 6 bases at J, with 5 bases between. CDR1 is SGHNT, CDR2 YENEEA, per germline. The CDR3 here is CASSLGADTQYF. Here the CDR3 DNA reads TGTGCCAGCAGCTTAGGGGCGGATACGCAGTATTTT.

The rearrangement joins TRBV3-1 (or the pseudogene TRBV3-2) to TRBJ1-2; D is uncertain. The CDR3 length is 11 residues. V lost 8 bases and J lost 8, with 12 bases in between. Germline assignment: CDR1 LGHDT and CDR2 YNNKEL (reference sequence). The CDR3 nucleotides read TGTGCCAGCTCATCTTACGAGGGCTACACCTTC. Its translation: CASSSYEGYTF.

This clone appeared a few times. The CDR3 here is CASSSGTGWETQYF. The CDR3 DNA follows: TGTGCCAGCAGTTCCGGGACAGGGTGGGAGACCCAGTACTTC. The chain uses TRBV6-2 or TRBV6-3 and TRBJ2-5, with TRBD1 matching 9 bases. The CDR3 is 14 residues long. Germline trimming cut 4 bases from V and 5 bases from J; bases unmatched to any gene: 5. Germline V gives CDR1 MNHEY, CDR2 SVGEGT.

This clone has a single count. The chain joins TRBV28 to TRBJ1-3; D perhaps matches TRBD1 (5 bases). Trimming removed 8 bases from V and 3 bases from J, with 8 bases in between. The CDR3 totals 12 residues. CDR1 is MDHEN and CDR2 is SYDVKM in the germline V gene. CDR3 nucleotide sequence: TGTGCCAGCCAGGGATATGGAAACACCATATATTTT. Its translation: CASQGYGNTIYF. Looking up the rest from reference TRBV28 and TRBJ1-3 gives the full variable domain: DVKVTQSSRYLVKRTGEKVFLECVQDMDHENMFWYRQDPGLGLRLIYFSYDVKMKEKGDIPEGYSVSREKKERFSLILESASTNQTSMYLCASQGYGNTIYFGEGSWLTVV.

This clone was counted only a few times. V and J are TRBV6-5 and TRBJ1-5, with 7 nucleotides matching TRBD1. Germline CDR1 MNHEY, CDR2 SVGAGI. The V segment lost 4 bases and the J segment 6 bases; nucleotides outside the gene matches: 6. The CDR3 runs 14 residues. In DNA, the CDR3 is TGTGCCAGCAGTTCAAGACAGGGTGGTCAGCCCCAGCATTTT. Translated, it gives CASSSRQGGQPQHF.

The chain couples TRBV18 to TRBJ1-6; 9 bases are shared with TRBD1. Germline CDR1 is KGHSH and CDR2 is LQKENI. The CDR3 spans 15 residues. The trim removed 1 base at V and 6 bases at J, leaving 1 base unmatched. CDR3 residues: CASSPRTGVNSPLHF. The CDR3 coding sequence is TGTGCCAGCTCACCACGGACAGGGGTTAATTCACCCCTCCACTTT. Together with reference TRBV18 and TRBJ1-6, the CDR3 gives the full variable domain: NAGVMQNPRHLVRRRGQEARLRCSPMKGHSHVYWYRQLPEEGLKFMVYLQKENIIDESGMPKERFSAEFPKEGPSILRIQQVVRGDSAAYFCASSPRTGVNSPLHFGNGTRLTVT.

This chain connects TRBV7-2 to TRBJ2-1; D uncertain. Looked up from germline, CDR1 is SGHTA and CDR2 is FQGNSA. V lost 1 base to trimming and J lost 0 bases, with 7 bases between them. This CDR3 contains 15 residues. This chain's CDR3 is CASSLEYSSYNEQFF. The CDR3, as DNA: TGTGCCAGCAGCTTAGAATACTCCTCCTACAATGAGCAGTTCTTC.

The CDR3 is CASSQDARGQTEAFF. As DNA, the CDR3 is TGCGCCAGCAGCCAAGATGCGAGGGGGCAAACTGAAGCTTTCTTT. This sequence joins TRBV4-1 and TRBJ1-1, with 7 nucleotides matching TRBD1. The CDR3 spans 15 residues. The J segment lost 5 bases and the V segment lost 0 bases, leaving 6 bases of the junction unmatched. Germline CDR1 reads MGHRA; CDR2 reads YSYEKL.